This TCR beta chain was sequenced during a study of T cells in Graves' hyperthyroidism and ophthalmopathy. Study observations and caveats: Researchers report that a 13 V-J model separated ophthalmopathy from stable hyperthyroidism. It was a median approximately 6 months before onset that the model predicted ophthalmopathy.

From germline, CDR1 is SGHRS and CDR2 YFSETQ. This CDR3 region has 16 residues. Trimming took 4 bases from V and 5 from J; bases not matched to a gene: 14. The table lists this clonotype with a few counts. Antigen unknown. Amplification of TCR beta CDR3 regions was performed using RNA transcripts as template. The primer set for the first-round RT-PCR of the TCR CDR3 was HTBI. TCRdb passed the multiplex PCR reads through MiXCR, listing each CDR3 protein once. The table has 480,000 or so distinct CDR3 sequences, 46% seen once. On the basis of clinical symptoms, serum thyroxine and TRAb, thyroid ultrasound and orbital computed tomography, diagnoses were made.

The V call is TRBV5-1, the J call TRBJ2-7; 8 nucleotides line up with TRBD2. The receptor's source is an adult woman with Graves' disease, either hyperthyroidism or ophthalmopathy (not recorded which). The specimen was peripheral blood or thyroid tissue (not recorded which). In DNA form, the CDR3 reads TGCGCCAGCAGCCCCCAGCCGGCAGCGGGAGATAACGAGCAGTACTTC. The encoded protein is CASSPQPAAGDNEQYF.